This record looks at one T cell receptor (beta chain) sequence and its context. TCRdb keeps only in-frame clones here, not all; method: immunoSEQ multiplex PCR. The top ten hold approximately 0.36% of the sample, which has about 100,000 clones, around 95% seen once. This sample was taken from a study of technical replicates of blood from a handful of donors. In germline, CDR1 is SGHAT, CDR2 FQNNGV. Trimming cost V 6 bases and J 3 bases, with 30 bases left between them. CDR3 size: 19 residues. The sequence came from a human donor in good health. The specimen was T cells isolated from PBMCs. This sequence joins TRBV11-2 and TRBJ2-7; D may be TRBD1 (5 bases). The CDR3 protein is CASRQEAADPRVIFYEQYF. CDR3 nucleotide sequence: TGTGCCAGCAGACAAGAGGCGGCAGATCCCAGGGTGATCTTCTACGAGCAGTACTTC.